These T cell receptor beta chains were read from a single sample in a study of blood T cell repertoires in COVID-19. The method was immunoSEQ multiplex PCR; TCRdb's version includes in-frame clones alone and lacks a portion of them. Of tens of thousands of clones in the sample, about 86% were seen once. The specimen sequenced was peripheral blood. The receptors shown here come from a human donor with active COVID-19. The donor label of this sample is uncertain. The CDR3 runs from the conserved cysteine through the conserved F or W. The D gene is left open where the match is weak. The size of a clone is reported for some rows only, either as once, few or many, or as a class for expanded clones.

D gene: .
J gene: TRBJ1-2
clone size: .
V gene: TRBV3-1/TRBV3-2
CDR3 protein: CASSQDTDYGYTF
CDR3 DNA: TGTGCCAGCAGCCAAGACACAGATTATGGCTACACCTTC

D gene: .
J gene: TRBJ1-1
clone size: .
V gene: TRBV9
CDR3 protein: CASSVGVGPNTEAFF
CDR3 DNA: TGTGCCAGCAGCGTAGGGGTGGGCCCGAACACTGAAGCTTTCTTT

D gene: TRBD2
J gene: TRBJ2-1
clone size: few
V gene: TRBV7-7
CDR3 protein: CASSLGRAGGSGSSYNEQFF
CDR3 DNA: TGTGCTAGCAGCTTGGGGAGGGCAGGGGGTAGCGGGAGCTCCTACAATGAGCAGTTCTTC

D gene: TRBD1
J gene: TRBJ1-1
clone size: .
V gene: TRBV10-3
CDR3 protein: CAIRTGQDTEAFF
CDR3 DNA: TGTGCCATCAGGACGGGACAGGACACTGAAGCTTTCTTT

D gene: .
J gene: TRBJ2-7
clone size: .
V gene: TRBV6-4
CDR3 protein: CASSEQSTGSHEQYF
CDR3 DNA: TGTGCCAGCAGTGAACAATCCACAGGGTCCCACGAGCAGTACTTC

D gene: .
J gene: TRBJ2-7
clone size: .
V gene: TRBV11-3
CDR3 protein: CASSSFHEQYF
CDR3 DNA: TGTGCCAGCAGCTCCTTTCACGAGCAGTACTTC

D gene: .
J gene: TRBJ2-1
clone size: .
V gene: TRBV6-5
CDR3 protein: CASKSREGYNEQFF
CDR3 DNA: TGTGCCAGCAAATCCCGGGAAGGGTACAATGAGCAGTTCTTC

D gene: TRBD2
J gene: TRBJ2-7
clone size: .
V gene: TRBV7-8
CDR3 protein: CASSPRSGGYEQYF
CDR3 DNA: TGTGCCAGCAGCCCCCGGTCGGGGGGCTACGAGCAGTACTTC

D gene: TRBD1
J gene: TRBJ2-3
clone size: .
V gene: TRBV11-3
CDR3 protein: CASSSGGTGVRDTQYF
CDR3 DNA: TGTGCCAGCAGCTCAGGTGGGACAGGGGTAAGAGATACGCAGTATTTT

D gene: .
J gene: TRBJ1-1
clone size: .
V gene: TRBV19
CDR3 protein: CASSTEGDSTEAFF
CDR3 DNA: TGTGCCAGTAGTACCGAAGGTGACAGCACTGAAGCTTTCTTT

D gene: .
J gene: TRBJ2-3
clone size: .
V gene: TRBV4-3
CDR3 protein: CASSRGMSSTDTQYF
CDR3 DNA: TGCGCCAGCAGCCGCGGGATGTCCAGCACAGATACGCAGTATTTT

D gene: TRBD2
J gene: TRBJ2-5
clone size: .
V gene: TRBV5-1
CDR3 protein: CASSWRTSGAAQYF
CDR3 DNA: TGCGCCAGCAGTTGGCGGACTAGCGGGGCGGCCCAGTACTTC

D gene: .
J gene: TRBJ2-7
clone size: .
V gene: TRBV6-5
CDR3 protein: CATLIRDTYEQYF
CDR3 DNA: TGTGCCACCCTAATACGGGACACCTACGAGCAGTACTTC